Listed below are T cell receptor beta chains from one sample, sequenced in a study of patients and donors after allogeneic stem cell transplantation. TCRdb ran MiXCR on the RT-PCR reads and lists one entry per CDR3 protein. The data show under 35,000 distinct CDR3 sequences, 35% to 40% seen once. Input material: blood, either unsorted or a sorted T cell fraction (not recorded which). The receptors derive from a human donor who was either an allogeneic HSCT recipient or a stem cell or donor lymphocyte infusion donor (not recorded which). It is not recorded whose cells these are; they may come from a transplant donor. CDR3s include the opening cysteine and the closing phenylalanine or tryptophan. The D gene is left open where the match is weak. Clone size is shown for a subset of rows, as once, few, many or a class of expanded clone.

length,V,D,J,size,DNA,CDR3
14,TRBV20-1,NA,TRBJ2-1,NA,TGCAGTGCTAGGGGCCCACGCTCCTACAATGAGCAGTTCTTC,CSARGPRSYNEQFF
13,TRBV24-1,NA,TRBJ2-1,few,TGTGCCACCAGTCCACCAGACTACAATGAGCAGTTCTTC,CATSPPDYNEQFF
14,TRBV7-6,NA,TRBJ2-3,NA,TGTGCCAGCAGCGAGGGCCTAAACACAGATACGCAGTATTTT,CASSEGLNTDTQYF
17,TRBV7-9,NA,TRBJ2-5,NA,TGTGCCAGCAGCGCATCAGGGGCCCCAAAACACCAAGAGACCCAGTACTTC,CASSASGAPKHQETQYF
13,TRBV10-3,NA,TRBJ2-3,NA,TGTGCCATCAGTGATTACATCCCAGATACGCAGTATTTT,CAISDYIPDTQYF
14,TRBV29-1,NA,TRBJ1-2,NA,TGCAGCGTCCCTGGCCCCTCGGTGGGGAATGGCTACACCTTC,CSVPGPSVGNGYTF
15,TRBV5-1,NA,TRBJ1-1,NA,TGCGCCAGCAGCTTGATCGGCGGATCAAACACTGAAGCTTTCTTT,CASSLIGGSNTEAFF
15,TRBV6-2/TRBV6-3,TRBD2,TRBJ2-1,few,TGTGCCAGCAGTTTCATACTAGCGGGCTTCAATGAGCAGTTCTTC,CASSFILAGFNEQFF
13,TRBV7-9,NA,TRBJ2-1,few,TGTGCCAGCAGCCAAGGGGCCTACAATGAGCAGTTCTTC,CASSQGAYNEQFF
14,TRBV5-1,NA,TRBJ1-1,few,TGCGCCAGCAGCGTCGGACAAAGACACACTGAAGCTTTCTTT,CASSVGQRHTEAFF
13,TRBV7-2,NA,TRBJ2-5,NA,TGTGCCAGCAGCTTTCGACAGCAAGAGACCCAGTACTTC,CASSFRQQETQYF
12,TRBV20-1,NA,TRBJ2-1,NA,TGCAGTGGCGGGGACCCGGTCAATGAGCAGTTCTTC,CSGGDPVNEQFF
14,TRBV20-1,NA,TRBJ2-1,many,TGCAGTGCTACAGGGGCGGCGGGAGCCGATGAGCAGTTCTTC,CSATGAAGADEQFF
15,TRBV4-1,NA,TRBJ1-5,few,TGCGCCAGCAGCCAATCCCGGCAGGAGGGGCAGCCCCAGCATTTT,CASSQSRQEGQPQHF
13,TRBV20-1,TRBD1,TRBJ2-1,few,TGCAGTGCTAGGAGGGACAGTTACAATGAGCAGTTCTTC,CSARRDSYNEQFF
16,TRBV7-9,NA,TRBJ1-3,NA,TGTGCCAGCAGCTTAGTGGCAGCTAGCTCTGGAAACACCATATATTTT,CASSLVAASSGNTIYF
17,TRBV23-1,NA,TRBJ1-5,NA,TGCGCCAGCAGTCAAAACAGGGTGTCTTCCCCTAATCAGCCCCAGCATTTT,CASSQNRVSSPNQPQHF
12,TRBV11-2,NA,TRBJ1-1,NA,TGTGCCAGCAGTGTGGAGGACACTGAAGCTTTCTTT,CASSVEDTEAFF
15,TRBV20-1,TRBD2,TRBJ2-5,NA,TGCAGTGCTAGAGATCGGCTGCTAGCGGCAGAGACCCAGTACTTC,CSARDRLLAAETQYF
15,TRBV4-2,NA,TRBJ2-3,NA,TGTGCCAGCAGCCAAGATCCTTCACTACGAGATACGCAGTATTTT,CASSQDPSLRDTQYF
17,TRBV29-1,TRBD2,TRBJ2-2,few,TGCAGCGTCTCCGGGACTAGCGGGGCTGCGAACACCGGGGAGCTGTTTTTT,CSVSGTSGAANTGELFF
12,TRBV29-1,NA,TRBJ1-4,few,TGCAGCGTTAAGGGAGGTAATGAAAAACTGTTTTTT,CSVKGGNEKLFF
11,TRBV5-6,NA,TRBJ1-2,NA,TGTGCCAGCAGCTTTAGATATGGCTACACCTTC,CASSFRYGYTF
12,TRBV12-3/TRBV12-4,NA,TRBJ1-3,NA,TGTGCCAGCAACAGGGCAGGAAACACCATATATTTT,CASNRAGNTIYF
16,TRBV4-3,NA,TRBJ1-1,NA,TGCGCCAGCAGCCAAGATCTAGCAGGGATGAACACTGAAGCTTTCTTT,CASSQDLAGMNTEAFF
13,TRBV10-3,NA,TRBJ2-7,NA,TGTGCCATCCGGGACTCCAGTACCTACGAGCAGTACTTC,CAIRDSSTYEQYF
13,TRBV29-1,NA,TRBJ1-2,many,TGCAGCGTTGAAGCTGGACGACACAATGGCTACACCTTC,CSVEAGRHNGYTF
14,TRBV5-1,NA,TRBJ1-1,few,TGCGCCAGCCGATCGACCCAGGGTTGGTTTGAAGCTTTCTTT,CASRSTQGWFEAFF
13,TRBV12-3/TRBV12-4,NA,TRBJ2-1,few,TGTGCCAGCAGCATGGGGGCTGACAATGAGCAGTTCTTC,CASSMGADNEQFF
15,TRBV4-3,NA,TRBJ1-2,NA,TGCGCCAGCAGCCAAGATATTGGGCAGGCGGGTGGCTACACCTTC,CASSQDIGQAGGYTF
14,TRBV12-3/TRBV12-4,NA,TRBJ1-6,few,TGTGCCAGCAGTTTAGAGGGGGTTAATTCACCCCTCCACTTT,CASSLEGVNSPLHF
15,TRBV5-1,NA,TRBJ1-1,NA,TGCGCCAGCAGTTCCTCCGGGACCCAAGGTACTGAAGCTTTCTTT,CASSSSGTQGTEAFF
13,TRBV6-6,NA,TRBJ1-1,NA,TGTGCCAGCGAAATCCAGGAGGACACTGAAGCTTTCTTT,CASEIQEDTEAFF
14,TRBV5-1,NA,TRBJ2-2,NA,TGCGCCAGCAGCTTGGAAACGTTCACCGGGGAGCTGTTTTTT,CASSLETFTGELFF
16,TRBV10-3,NA,TRBJ1-3,many,TGTGCCATCAGTGGCCACCGGGACCCTCCTGGAAACACCATATATTTT,CAISGHRDPPGNTIYF
13,TRBV29-1,TRBD1,TRBJ2-5,NA,TGCAGCGCCGGGGACAGGGCCCAAGAGACCCAGTACTTC,CSAGDRAQETQYF
14,TRBV29-1,TRBD1,TRBJ1-1,NA,TGCAGCGTTGCTATTTCAGGGGGGGACACTGAAGCTTTCTTT,CSVAISGGDTEAFF
16,TRBV10-3,NA,TRBJ2-3,NA,TGTGCCACGACCAAGGGACCTGGCTTCCCCACAGATACGCAGTATTTT,CATTKGPGFPTDTQYF
15,TRBV20-1,TRBD2,TRBJ2-2,NA,TGCAGTGCTACCACTAGCGGGAGCCGGATCGGGGAGCTGTTTTTT,CSATTSGSRIGELFF
14,TRBV7-9,NA,TRBJ2-7,NA,TGTGCCAGCAGCTTGGGGGGCCTGGCTTACGAGCAGTACTTC,CASSLGGLAYEQYF
14,TRBV11-2,TRBD1,TRBJ1-2,few,TGTGCCAGCAGCTCGGGACAGGGATCGGATGGCTACACCTTC,CASSSGQGSDGYTF
12,TRBV5-4,NA,TRBJ1-1,few,TGTGCCAGCAGCTCGGACGACACTGAAGCTTTCTTT,CASSSDDTEAFF
14,TRBV12-3/TRBV12-4,NA,TRBJ1-2,few,TGTGCCACCGCCGGGGGGCGGCTGAACTATGGCTACACCTTC,CATAGGRLNYGYTF
15,TRBV6-6,NA,TRBJ1-2,NA,TGTGCCAGCAGTTACTCGGTCGGGGGATACTATGGCTACACCTTC,CASSYSVGGYYGYTF
17,TRBV7-9,NA,TRBJ1-2,few,TGTGCCAGCAGCCCCCAAGGTTTGGGACCGGGGAGCAATGGCTACACCTTC,CASSPQGLGPGSNGYTF
19,TRBV7-8,TRBD2,TRBJ2-3,once,TGTGCCAGCAGCTTAAAAGGAATCCTAGCGGGAGTCTTGGCAGATACGCAGTATTTT,CASSLKGILAGVLADTQYF
14,TRBV4-2,NA,TRBJ1-1,NA,TGTGCCAGCAGCTATCAAGCCGGACAGTTGGAAGCTTTCTTT,CASSYQAGQLEAFF
13,TRBV7-8,NA,TRBJ2-3,NA,TGTGCCAGCAGCTTAGTTGGTGCAGATACGCAGTATTTT,CASSLVGADTQYF
15,TRBV7-3,NA,TRBJ2-3,few,TGTGCCAGCAGCTTACACGGACTTAGCACAGATACGCAGTATTTT,CASSLHGLSTDTQYF
16,TRBV11-3,TRBD2,TRBJ2-3,few,TGTGCCAGCAGCCTAACTAGCGGGAGTTTAACAGATACGCAGTATTTT,CASSLTSGSLTDTQYF
18,TRBV20-1,NA,TRBJ1-6,once,TGCAGTGCCCCAGAGCCGGGACATTGGAGCTCCTATAATTCACCCCTCCACTTT,CSAPEPGHWSSYNSPLHF